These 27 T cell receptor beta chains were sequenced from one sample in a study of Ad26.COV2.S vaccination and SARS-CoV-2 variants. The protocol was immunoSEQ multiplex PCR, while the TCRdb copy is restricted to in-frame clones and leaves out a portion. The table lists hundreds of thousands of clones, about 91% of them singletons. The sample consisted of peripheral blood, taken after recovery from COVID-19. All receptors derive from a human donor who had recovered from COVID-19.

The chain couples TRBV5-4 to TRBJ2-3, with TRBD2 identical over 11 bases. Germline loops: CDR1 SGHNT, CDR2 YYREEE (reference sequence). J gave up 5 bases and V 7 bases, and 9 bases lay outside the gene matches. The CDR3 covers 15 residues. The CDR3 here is CASGIAGGPVDTQYF. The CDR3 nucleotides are TGTGCCAGCGGCATAGCGGGGGGGCCTGTAGATACGCAGTATTTT.

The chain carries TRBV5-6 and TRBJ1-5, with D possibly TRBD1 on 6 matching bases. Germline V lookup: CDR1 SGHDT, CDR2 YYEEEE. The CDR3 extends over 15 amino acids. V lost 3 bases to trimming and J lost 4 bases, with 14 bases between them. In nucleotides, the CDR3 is TGTGCCAGCAGCTGGGGGGGCGGGGGAAATCAGCCCCAGCATTTT. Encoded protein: CASSWGGGGNQPQHF.

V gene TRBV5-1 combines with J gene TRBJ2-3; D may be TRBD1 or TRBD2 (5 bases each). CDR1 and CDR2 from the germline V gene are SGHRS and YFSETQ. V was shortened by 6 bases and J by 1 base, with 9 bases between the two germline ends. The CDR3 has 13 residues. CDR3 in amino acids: CASMGVGTDTQYF. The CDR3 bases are TGCGCCAGCATGGGGGTGGGCACAGATACGCAGTATTTT.

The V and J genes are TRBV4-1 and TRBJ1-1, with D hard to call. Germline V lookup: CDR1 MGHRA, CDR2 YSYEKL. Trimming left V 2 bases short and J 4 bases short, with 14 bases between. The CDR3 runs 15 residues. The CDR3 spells CASSQRRDGLTEAFF. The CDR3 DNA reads TGCGCCAGCAGCCAACGTAGGGATGGGCTCACTGAAGCTTTCTTT.

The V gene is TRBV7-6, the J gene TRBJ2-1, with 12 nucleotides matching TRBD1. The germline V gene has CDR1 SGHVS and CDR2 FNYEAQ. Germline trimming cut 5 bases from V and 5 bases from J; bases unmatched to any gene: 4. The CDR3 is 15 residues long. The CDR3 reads CASSPGTGGHNEQFF. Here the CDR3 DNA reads TGTGCCAGCAGCCCCGGGACAGGGGGCCACAATGAGCAGTTCTTC.

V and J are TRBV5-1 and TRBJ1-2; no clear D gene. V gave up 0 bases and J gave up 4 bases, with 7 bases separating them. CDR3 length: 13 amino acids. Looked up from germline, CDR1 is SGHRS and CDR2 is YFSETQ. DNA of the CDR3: TGCGCCAGCAGCTTGGTTGGGGTCTATGGCTACACCTTC. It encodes CASSLVGVYGYTF.

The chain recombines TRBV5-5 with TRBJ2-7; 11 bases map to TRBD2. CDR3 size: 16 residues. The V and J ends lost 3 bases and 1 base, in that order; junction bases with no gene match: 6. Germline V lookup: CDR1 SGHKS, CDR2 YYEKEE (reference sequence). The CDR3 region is CASSSSTSGVSYEQYF. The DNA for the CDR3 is TGTGCCAGCAGCTCCTCGACTAGCGGGGTTTCCTACGAGCAGTACTTC.

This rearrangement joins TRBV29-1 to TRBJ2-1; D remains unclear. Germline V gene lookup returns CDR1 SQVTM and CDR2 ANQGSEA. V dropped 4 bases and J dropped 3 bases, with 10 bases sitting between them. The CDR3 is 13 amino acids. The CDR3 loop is CSVAWRLYNEQFF. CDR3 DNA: TGCAGCGTTGCTTGGCGACTCTACAATGAGCAGTTCTTC.

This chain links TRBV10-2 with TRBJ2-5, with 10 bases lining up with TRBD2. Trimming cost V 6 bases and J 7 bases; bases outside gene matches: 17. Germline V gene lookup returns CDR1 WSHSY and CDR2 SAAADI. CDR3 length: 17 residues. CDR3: CASRGSGGAELYVTQYF. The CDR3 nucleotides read TGCGCCAGCAGGGGAAGCGGGGGGGCCGAGTTATATGTGACCCAGTACTTC.

CDR3 region: CASSQASNIQYF. The CDR3, as DNA: TGTGCCAGCAGTCAAGCTAGCAACATTCAGTACTTC. The rearrangement links TRBV12-3 or TRBV12-4 to TRBJ2-4; TRBD2 is a possible D gene (5 bases). The length of the CDR3 is 12 residues. Deletions cut 5 bases from V and 7 bases from J, with 9 bases between.

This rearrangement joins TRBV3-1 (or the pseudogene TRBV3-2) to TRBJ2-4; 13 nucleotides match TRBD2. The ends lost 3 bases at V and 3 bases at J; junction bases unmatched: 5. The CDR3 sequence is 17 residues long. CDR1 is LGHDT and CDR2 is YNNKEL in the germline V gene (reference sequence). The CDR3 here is CASSHGLAGVDKNIQYF. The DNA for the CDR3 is TGTGCCAGCAGCCACGGACTAGCGGGAGTCGACAAAAACATTCAGTACTTC.

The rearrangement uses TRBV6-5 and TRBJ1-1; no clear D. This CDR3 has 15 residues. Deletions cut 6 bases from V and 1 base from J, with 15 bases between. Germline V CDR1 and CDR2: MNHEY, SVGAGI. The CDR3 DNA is TGTGCCAGCAGCCGGGCAGGCCAGAGGAACACTGAAGCTTTCTTT. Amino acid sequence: CASSRAGQRNTEAFF.

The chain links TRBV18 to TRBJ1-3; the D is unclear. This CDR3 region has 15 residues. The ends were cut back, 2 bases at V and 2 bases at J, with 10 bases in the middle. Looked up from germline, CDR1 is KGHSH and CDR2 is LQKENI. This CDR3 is CASSPGESAGNTIYF. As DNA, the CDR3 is TGTGCCAGCTCACCAGGGGAGTCAGCTGGAAACACCATATATTTT.

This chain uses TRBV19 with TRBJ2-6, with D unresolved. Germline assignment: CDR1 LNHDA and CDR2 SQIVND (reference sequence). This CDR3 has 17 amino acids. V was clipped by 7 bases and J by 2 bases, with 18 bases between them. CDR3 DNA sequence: TGTGCCAGTACCCCCTCCCTAGGGTCACCTGGGGCCAACGTCCTGACTTTC. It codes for CASTPSLGSPGANVLTF.

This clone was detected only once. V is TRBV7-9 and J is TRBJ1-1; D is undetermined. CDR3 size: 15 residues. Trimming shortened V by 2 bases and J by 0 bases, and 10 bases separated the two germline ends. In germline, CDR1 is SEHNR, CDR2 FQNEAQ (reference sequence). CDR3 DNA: TGTGCCAGCAGCTTAAACGGCCAGATGAACACTGAAGCTTTCTTT. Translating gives CASSLNGQMNTEAFF. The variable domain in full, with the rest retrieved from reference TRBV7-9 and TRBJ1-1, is DTGVSQNPRHKITKRGQNVTFRCDPISEHNRLYWYRQTLGQGPEFLTYFQNEAQLEKSRLLSDRFSAERPKGSFSTLEIQRTEQGDSAMYLCASSLNGQMNTEAFFGQGTRLTVV.

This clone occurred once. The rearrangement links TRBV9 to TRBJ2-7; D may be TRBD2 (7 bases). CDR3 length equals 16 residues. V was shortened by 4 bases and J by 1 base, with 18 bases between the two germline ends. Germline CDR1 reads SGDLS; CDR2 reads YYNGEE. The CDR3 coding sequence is TGTGCCAGCAGCCCTCTTGGGGGGGGGCCGTCCTACGAGCAGTACTTC. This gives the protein CASSPLGGGPSYEQYF. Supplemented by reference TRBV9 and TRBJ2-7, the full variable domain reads DSGVTQTPKHLITATGQRVTLRCSPRSGDLSVYWYQQSLDQGLQFLIQYYNGEERAKGNILERFSAQQFPDLHSELNLSSLELGDSALYFCASSPLGGGPSYEQYFGPGTRLTVT.

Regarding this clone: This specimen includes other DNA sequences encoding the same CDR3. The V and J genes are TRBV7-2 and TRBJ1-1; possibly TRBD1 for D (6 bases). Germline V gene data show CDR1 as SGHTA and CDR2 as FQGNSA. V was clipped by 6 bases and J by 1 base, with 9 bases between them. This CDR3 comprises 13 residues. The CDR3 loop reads CASSLDRNTEAFF. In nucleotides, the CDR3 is TGTGCCAGCAGTCTGGACAGGAACACTGAAGCTTTCTTT.

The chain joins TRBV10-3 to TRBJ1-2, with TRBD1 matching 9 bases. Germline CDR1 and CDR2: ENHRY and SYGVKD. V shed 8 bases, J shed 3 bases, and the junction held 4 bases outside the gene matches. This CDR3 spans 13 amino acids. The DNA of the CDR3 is TGTGCCATCGGGACAGGGAAAGACTATGGCTACACCTTC. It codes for CAIGTGKDYGYTF.

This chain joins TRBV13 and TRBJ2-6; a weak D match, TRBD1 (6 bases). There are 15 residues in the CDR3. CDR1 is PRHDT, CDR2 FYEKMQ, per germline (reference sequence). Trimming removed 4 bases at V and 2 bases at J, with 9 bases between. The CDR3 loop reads CASSYRETGANVLTF. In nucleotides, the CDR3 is TGTGCCAGCAGCTACAGGGAGACTGGGGCCAACGTCCTGACTTTC.

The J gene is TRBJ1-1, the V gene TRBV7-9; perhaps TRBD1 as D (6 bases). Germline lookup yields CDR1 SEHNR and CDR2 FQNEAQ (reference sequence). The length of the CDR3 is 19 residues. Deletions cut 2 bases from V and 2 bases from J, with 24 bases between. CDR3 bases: TGTGCCAGCAGCTTAATTGCGGGGGGCCAGAGAAAGGTTAACACTGAAGCTTTCTTT. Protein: CASSLIAGGQRKVNTEAFF.

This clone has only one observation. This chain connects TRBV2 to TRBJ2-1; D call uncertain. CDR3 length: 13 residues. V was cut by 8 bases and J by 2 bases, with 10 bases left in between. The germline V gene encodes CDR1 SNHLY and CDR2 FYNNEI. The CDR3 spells CASLYQAYNEQFF. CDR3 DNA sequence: TGTGCCAGCCTTTATCAGGCCTACAATGAGCAGTTCTTC.

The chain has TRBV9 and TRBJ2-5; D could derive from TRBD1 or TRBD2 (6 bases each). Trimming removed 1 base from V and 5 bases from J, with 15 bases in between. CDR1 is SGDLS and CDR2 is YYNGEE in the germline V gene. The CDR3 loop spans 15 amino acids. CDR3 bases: TGTGCCAGCAGCGTATTGGGGGGCGCGGGGGAGACCCAGTACTTC. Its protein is CASSVLGGAGETQYF.

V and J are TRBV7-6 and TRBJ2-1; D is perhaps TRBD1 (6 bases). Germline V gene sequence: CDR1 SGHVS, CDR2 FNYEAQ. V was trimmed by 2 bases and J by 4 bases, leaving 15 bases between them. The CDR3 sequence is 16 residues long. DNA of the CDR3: TGTGCCAGCAGCTTACGCCTACAGGGATTGTACAATGAGCAGTTCTTC. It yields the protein CASSLRLQGLYNEQFF.

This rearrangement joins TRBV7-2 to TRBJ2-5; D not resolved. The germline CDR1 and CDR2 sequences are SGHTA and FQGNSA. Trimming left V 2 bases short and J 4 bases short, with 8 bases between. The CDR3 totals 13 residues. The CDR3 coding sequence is TGTGCCAGCAGCTTAAGGAGAAGAGAGACCCAGTACTTC. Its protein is CASSLRRRETQYF. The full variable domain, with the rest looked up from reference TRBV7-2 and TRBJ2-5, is GAGVSQSPSNKVTEKGKDVELRCDPISGHTALYWYRQSLGQGLEFLIYFQGNSAPDKSGLPSDRFSAERTGGSVSTLTIQRTQQEDSAVYLCASSLRRRETQYFGPGTRLLVL.

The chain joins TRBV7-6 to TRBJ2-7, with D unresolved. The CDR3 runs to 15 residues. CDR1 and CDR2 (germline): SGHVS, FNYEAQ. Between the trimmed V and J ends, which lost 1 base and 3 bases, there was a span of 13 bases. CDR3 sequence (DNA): TGTGCCAGCAGCTTAGAAAAAGGGTCGGGCTACGAGCAGTACTTC. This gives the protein CASSLEKGSGYEQYF.

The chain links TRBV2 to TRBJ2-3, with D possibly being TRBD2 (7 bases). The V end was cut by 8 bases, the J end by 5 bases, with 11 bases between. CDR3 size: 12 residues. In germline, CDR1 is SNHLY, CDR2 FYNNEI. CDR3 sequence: CASGRGEDTQYF. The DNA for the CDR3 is TGTGCCAGCGGGAGGGGGGAAGATACGCAGTATTTT.

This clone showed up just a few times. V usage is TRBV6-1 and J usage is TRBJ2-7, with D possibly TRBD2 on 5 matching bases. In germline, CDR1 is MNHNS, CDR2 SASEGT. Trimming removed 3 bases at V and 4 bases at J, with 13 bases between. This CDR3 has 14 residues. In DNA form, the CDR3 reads TGTGCCAGCAGTGACGGACCGAGGGATTACGAGCAGTACTTC. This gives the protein CASSDGPRDYEQYF.